Following are 23 T cell receptor beta chains from one sample sequenced in a study of cytomegalovirus exposure and HLA in healthy donors. The PCR had 60 Vbeta and 13 Jbeta primers. Clones were sequenced by immunoSEQ multiplex PCR, and TCRdb holds only the in-frame ones, with some missing. Recorded for this sample: roughly 90,000 clones. Input material: PBMCs. The source of these receptors is a man between 50 and 59 years old in good health and CMV-seropositive.

This sequence joins TRBV9 and TRBJ2-5; possible D gene TRBD1, 5 bases. Germline V gives CDR1 SGDLS, CDR2 YYNGEE. V gave up 3 bases and J gave up 5 bases, with 14 bases separating them. CDR3 size: 14 residues. CDR3 loop: CASSGQGSGETQYF. The CDR3 nucleotides read TGTGCCAGCAGCGGGCAGGGATCCGGGGAGACCCAGTACTTC.

The genes are TRBV6-5 and TRBJ2-3, with a possible D match to TRBD2 (6 bases). This CDR3 has 11 amino acids. Trimming cost V 11 bases and J 5 bases, with 11 bases left between them. Germline V gene data show CDR1 as MNHEY and CDR2 as SVGAGI. The CDR3 coding sequence is TGTGCCGCCGGGAGTATAGATACGCAGTATTTT. Encoded protein: CAAGSIDTQYF.

This chain's CDR3 is CASSAERVAAKLFF. The DNA for the CDR3 is TGTGCCAGCAGCGCCGAAAGGGTAGCGGCAAAACTGTTTTTT. This sequence joins TRBV9 and TRBJ1-4; no clear D. The CDR3 covers 14 residues. The ends were cut back, 3 bases at V and 10 bases at J, with 16 bases in the middle. The V gene's germline CDR1 is SGDLS and CDR2 YYNGEE.

The rearrangement joins TRBV4-2 to TRBJ1-2; 10 nucleotides agree with TRBD1. The germline CDR1 and CDR2 sequences are LGHNA and YNFKEQ. V shed 0 bases and J 6 bases; nucleotides not matched to a gene: 7. This CDR3 contains 16 residues. The CDR3 spells CASSQEAPGQGHGYTF. The CDR3 region has the DNA TGTGCCAGCAGCCAAGAAGCGCCGGGACAGGGGCATGGCTACACCTTC.

This chain connects TRBV2 to TRBJ1-4, with 8 bases matching TRBD1. The CDR3 has 14 residues. Germline V gene data show CDR1 as SNHLY and CDR2 as FYNNEI. V shed 8 bases and J 6 bases; nucleotides not matched to a gene: 8. The CDR3, as DNA: TGTGCCAGCCGGGACGACAGGGGACATGAAAAACTGTTTTTT. It is translated as CASRDDRGHEKLFF.

The chain combines TRBV7-9 with TRBJ1-1; D is ambiguous. Between the trimmed V and J ends, which lost 1 base and 1 base, there was a span of 7 bases. This CDR3 is 14 amino acids long. The germline V gene has CDR1 SEHNR and CDR2 FQNEAQ (reference sequence). CDR3 nucleotide sequence: TGTGCCAGCAGCTTAGTGCCAGAGAACACTGAAGCTTTCTTT. Its translation: CASSLVPENTEAFF.

The chain has TRBV7-2 and TRBJ1-2; 7 nucleotides match TRBD1. V lost 0 bases, J lost 4 bases, and 2 bases stayed unmatched. CDR1 SGHTA and CDR2 FQGNSA come from the germline V gene. This CDR3 comprises 14 residues. As DNA, the CDR3 is TGTGCCAGCAGCTTAGCGTGGGACAGCTATGGCTACACCTTC. This codes for CASSLAWDSYGYTF.

The chain employs TRBV30 and TRBJ1-2; 7 bases agree with TRBD1. The CDR3 is 15 amino acids. The V and J ends lost 2 bases and 8 bases, in that order; junction bases with no gene match: 14. CDR1 and CDR2 (germline): GTSNPN, SVGIG (reference sequence). The CDR3 nucleotides read TGTGCCTGGAGTCCCACACAGGGGTGGTCGGGCGGCTACACCTTC. Residues: CAWSPTQGWSGGYTF.

V and J are TRBV27 and TRBJ2-7; D is perhaps TRBD1 (7 bases). Germline CDR1 is MNHEY and CDR2 is SMNVEV (reference sequence). The V gene lost 3 bases and the J gene lost 1 base, with 13 bases spanning the gap. The CDR3 runs 15 residues. The DNA for the CDR3 is TGTGCCAGCAGTTTTGGAGGGACAGCATCCTACGAGCAGTACTTC. This codes for CASSFGGTASYEQYF.

This chain connects TRBV19 to TRBJ1-2, with 7 positions matching TRBD1. CDR3 size: 14 residues. The trim removed 4 bases at V and 4 bases at J, leaving 6 bases unmatched. Germline values: CDR1 LNHDA, CDR2 SQIVND (reference sequence). The CDR3 DNA follows: TGTGCCAGTAGTACCGGACAGGCTTTCTATGGCTACACCTTC. Protein: CASSTGQAFYGYTF.

The chain employs TRBV4-1 and TRBJ2-1, with 7 bases aligning to TRBD2. V shed 4 bases and J 0 bases; nucleotides not matched to a gene: 6. CDR3 size: 16 residues. From germline, CDR1 is MGHRA and CDR2 YSYEKL. The CDR3 DNA follows: TGCGCCAGCAGCCGGTCACGCGGGAGCTCCTACAATGAGCAGTTCTTC. It is translated as CASSRSRGSSYNEQFF.

The chain uses TRBV18 and TRBJ2-1, with 8 bases aligning to TRBD2. The germline V gene encodes CDR1 KGHSH and CDR2 LQKENI. With 3 bases clipped from V and 7 bases from J, the junction kept 8 bases outside the gene matches. The CDR3 length is 15 residues. The CDR3 loop is CASSPSQRESNEQFF. The CDR3 DNA reads as TGTGCCAGCTCACCTTCCCAGCGGGAGTCGAATGAGCAGTTCTTC.

CDR3 coding DNA: TGCAGCGTTGAGTTATCCGGGACAGGGGTTTATGGCTACACCTTC. Translated: CSVELSGTGVYGYTF. The chain joins TRBV29-1 to TRBJ1-2; TRBD1 matches at 10 bases. Looked up from germline, CDR1 is SQVTM and CDR2 is ANQGSEA. After removal of 3 bases from V and 5 bases from J, the junction contained 9 bases not matched to a gene. This CDR3 is 15 amino acids long.

V gene TRBV5-1 combines with J gene TRBJ2-2; 7 bases are a match to TRBD2. This CDR3 has 15 residues. J gave up 7 bases and V 1 base, and 7 bases lay outside the gene matches. CDR1 is SGHRS and CDR2 is YFSETQ in the germline V gene. CDR3: CASSLLQGGSGELFF. The CDR3 nucleotides read TGCGCCAGCAGCTTGCTCCAGGGCGGGAGCGGGGAGCTGTTTTTT.

The chain has TRBV27 and TRBJ1-5; no clear D gene. The V gene lost 2 bases and the J gene lost 0 bases, with 8 bases spanning the gap. The length of the CDR3 is 15 residues. Germline loops: CDR1 MNHEY, CDR2 SMNVEV (reference sequence). CDR3 DNA sequence: TGTGCCAGCAGTTTAGAGGGTTATAGCAATCAGCCCCAGCATTTT. It encodes CASSLEGYSNQPQHF.

The rearrangement joins TRBV20-1 to TRBJ2-3; TRBD2 might be the D (5 bases). Trimming took off 6 bases at V and 7 bases at J, with 11 bases between the two ends. Germline V gives CDR1 DFQATT, CDR2 SNEGSKA (reference sequence). This CDR3 contains 11 residues. The CDR3 reads CSANSANTQYF. CDR3 in DNA: TGCAGTGCAAATAGCGCAAATACGCAGTATTTT.

This CDR3 is CASSLLVRGGYTF. For the CDR3, the DNA is TGTGCCAGTAGCCTTTTAGTCAGGGGAGGCTACACCTTC. V and J are TRBV19 and TRBJ1-2, with D possibly being TRBD1 (6 bases). Germline V gives CDR1 LNHDA, CDR2 SQIVND (reference sequence). The CDR3 runs to 13 residues. Trimming took 6 bases from V and 8 from J, leaving 16 bases between them.

J is TRBJ1-2 and V is TRBV19, with TRBD1 identical over 7 bases. Per germline, CDR1 LNHDA and CDR2 SQIVND (reference sequence). The CDR3 sequence is 15 residues long. V trimming: 6 bases; J trimming: 0 bases; junction bases outside the gene matches: 7. CDR3 sequence (DNA): TGTGCCAGTAGGGCGCTTGACAGGGCTAACTATGGCTACACCTTC. Translated: CASRALDRANYGYTF. The variable domain in full, with the rest retrieved from reference TRBV19 and TRBJ1-2, is DGGITQSPKYLFRKEGQNVTLSCEQNLNHDAMYWYRQDPGQGLRLIYYSQIVNDFQKGDIAEGYSVSREKKESFPLTVTSAQKNPTAFYLCASRALDRANYGYTFGSGTRLTVV.

The rearrangement joins TRBV27 to TRBJ1-5; TRBD1 aligns across 7 bases. Germline CDR1 is MNHEY and CDR2 is SMNVEV (reference sequence). The J segment lost 0 bases and the V segment lost 4 bases, leaving 3 bases of the junction unmatched. The CDR3 is made up of 15 amino acids. The CDR3: CASSWTGNSNQPQHF. CDR3 DNA sequence: TGTGCCAGCAGTTGGACAGGCAATAGCAATCAGCCCCAGCATTTT.

The V gene is TRBV5-8, the J gene TRBJ2-3; TRBD2 agrees at 14 bases. The CDR3 extends over 17 amino acids. V was clipped by 0 bases and J by 4 bases; unmatched bases: 4. Germline CDR1 and CDR2: SGHTS and YDEGEE. In DNA, the CDR3 is TGTGCCAGCAGCTTGGAGGGGACTAGCGGGAGCGCAGATACGCAGTATTTT. Protein: CASSLEGTSGSADTQYF.

The rearrangement links TRBV20-1 to TRBJ2-3; D is unclear. Per germline, CDR1 DFQATT and CDR2 SNEGSKA (reference sequence). The CDR3 covers 11 residues. The CDR3 sequence is CSAPVRDTQYF. For the CDR3, the DNA is TGCAGCGCCCCCGTGAGGGATACGCAGTATTTT.

This chain connects TRBV5-1 to TRBJ2-7; TRBD2 matches 10 bases. Germline CDR1 reads SGHRS; CDR2 reads YFSETQ. V shed 1 base and J 0 bases; nucleotides not matched to a gene: 10. The CDR3 runs 18 residues. Written as DNA, the CDR3 is TGCGCCAGCAGCTTGTCGAGCGGGAGGGCCGGGAGCTCCTACGAGCAGTACTTC. This gives the protein CASSLSSGRAGSSYEQYF.

The V gene is TRBV29-1, the J gene TRBJ1-2, with TRBD1 identical over 8 bases. The ends lost 3 bases at V and 8 bases at J; junction bases unmatched: 11. CDR1 and CDR2 from the germline V gene are SQVTM and ANQGSEA. The CDR3 consists of 14 residues. The DNA of the CDR3 is TGCAGCGTTGAGCGTGGACAGGGCTTAAGAGGCTACACCTTC. As protein: CSVERGQGLRGYTF.